Listed below are T cell receptor beta chains from one sample, sequenced in a study of persistence of HIV-infected CD4 T cells. Which antigens these TCRs recognize remains unknown. Sequenced by immunoSEQ multiplex PCR; TCRdb stores in-frame clones only, minus some. The sample shows roughly 28,000 clones, approximately 78% of them seen only once. Sequencing was performed on CD4+ T cells sorted from PBMCs after 18-hour stimulation, taken from a patient who received antiretroviral therapy. These receptors were collected from an adult woman with HIV who was CMV-seropositive. Each CDR3 is given with its conserved first and last residue. D genes are given only for firm matches. Clone size, where shown, is once, few, many, or a class for clones that have expanded.

j_gene,d_gene,abundance,v_gene,CDR3aa,CDR3nt
TRBJ2-3,.,.,TRBV5-1,CASSLVGSTDTQYF,TGCGCCAGCAGCTTGGTGGGTAGCACAGATACGCAGTATTTT
TRBJ1-4,TRBD1,once,TRBV7-3,CASRRHDRDPNEKLFF,TGTGCCAGCAGAAGACACGACAGGGATCCTAATGAAAAACTGTTTTTT
TRBJ2-7,.,few,TRBV10-2,CASTLGRLYEQYF,TGCGCCAGCACCTTGGGCAGGCTCTACGAGCAGTACTTC
TRBJ1-4,.,.,TRBV18,CASSPQSGWGEKLFF,TGTGCCAGCTCACCACAGAGCGGATGGGGGGAAAAACTGTTTTTT
TRBJ1-1,TRBD1,.,TRBV19,CATTHWGQGASEAFF,TGTGCCACGACCCACTGGGGACAGGGGGCTTCTGAAGCTTTCTTT
TRBJ1-1,.,.,TRBV6-6,CASSPGKALAGSEAFF,TGTGCCAGCAGCCCCGGGAAAGCCCTGGCCGGATCTGAAGCTTTCTTT
TRBJ1-2,.,.,TRBV3-1/TRBV3-2,CASSQEGRGSNGYTF,TGTGCCAGCAGCCAAGAAGGTCGGGGATCCAACGGCTACACCTTC
TRBJ1-4,.,.,TRBV6-2/TRBV6-3,CASSSPLGGVNEKLFF,TGTGCCAGCAGTTCCCCCCTCGGGGGGGTTAATGAAAAACTGTTTTTT
TRBJ1-3,.,.,TRBV30,CAWSLNAGGANTIYF,TGTGCCTGGAGCCTCAACGCCGGGGGCGCGAACACCATATATTTT
TRBJ2-1,.,.,TRBV11-1,CASSSISTRAYNEQFF,TGTGCCAGCAGCTCCATTAGCACTAGAGCCTACAATGAGCAGTTCTTC
TRBJ1-2,.,.,TRBV5-1,CASSLSANYGYTF,TGCGCCAGCAGCTTGTCCGCTAACTATGGCTACACCTTC
TRBJ1-1,.,few,TRBV5-6,CASSMNTEAFF,TGTGCCAGCAGCATGAACACTGAAGCTTTCTTT
TRBJ1-5,.,.,TRBV7-2,CASSLRGHSSNQPQHF,TGTGCCAGCAGCTTAAGGGGACACAGTAGCAATCAGCCCCAGCATTTT
TRBJ1-5,.,.,TRBV30,CAWSAWGPLSGQPQHF,TGTGCCTGGAGTGCCTGGGGCCCCCTAAGTGGACAGCCCCAGCATTTT
TRBJ1-5,.,.,TRBV7-2,CASSFRGDQPQHF,TGTGCCAGCAGCTTTAGGGGAGATCAGCCCCAGCATTTT
TRBJ2-5,TRBD1,.,TRBV7-3,CASSLSGGQETQYF,TGTGCCAGCAGCTTGTCAGGGGGCCAAGAGACCCAGTACTTC
TRBJ1-1,TRBD1,.,TRBV11-2,CASSFTGGAEAFF,TGTGCCAGCAGTTTCACAGGGGGCGCTGAAGCTTTCTTT
TRBJ1-1,.,.,TRBV18,CASSPRGAEAFF,TGTGCCAGCTCACCCCGCGGGGCTGAAGCTTTCTTT
TRBJ1-3,.,.,TRBV5-6,CASNAFVAGNTIYF,TGTGCCAGCAACGCATTCGTAGCTGGAAACACCATATATTTT
TRBJ2-3,.,.,TRBV11-3,CASSSDGGGDTQYF,TGTGCCAGCAGCTCCGACGGGGGAGGTGATACGCAGTATTTT
TRBJ1-4,.,.,TRBV30,CAWSDRTDINEKLFF,TGTGCCTGGAGTGATCGGACCGACATAAATGAAAAACTGTTTTTT
TRBJ2-3,TRBD1,few,TRBV30,CAWSSGTGGPDTQYF,TGTGCCTGGAGTTCCGGGACAGGGGGTCCAGATACGCAGTATTTT
TRBJ2-2,.,.,TRBV3-1/TRBV3-2,CASSQALTGELFF,TGTGCCAGCAGCCAAGCCCTCACCGGGGAGCTGTTTTTT
TRBJ1-4,.,few,TRBV3-1/TRBV3-2,CASRNTGIANEKLFF,TGTGCCAGCAGAAATACAGGGATTGCTAATGAAAAACTGTTTTTT
TRBJ1-2,.,.,TRBV10-3,CAIRMGDGYGYTF,TGTGCCATCAGGATGGGGGACGGCTATGGCTACACCTTC
TRBJ1-1,TRBD1,few,TRBV9,CASSARDSTEAFF,TGTGCCAGCAGTGCCCGGGACAGCACTGAAGCTTTCTTT
TRBJ1-1,.,.,TRBV3-1/TRBV3-2,CASTNGAEVNTEAFF,TGTGCCAGCACCAATGGGGCAGAAGTGAACACTGAAGCTTTCTTT
TRBJ1-2,.,.,TRBV5-1,CASSFLTDGTGGYTF,TGCGCCAGCAGCTTTTTAACGGACGGTACTGGGGGCTACACCTTC
TRBJ1-2,.,.,TRBV18,CASSPPQGHYGYTF,TGTGCCAGCTCACCACCGCAGGGCCACTATGGCTACACCTTC